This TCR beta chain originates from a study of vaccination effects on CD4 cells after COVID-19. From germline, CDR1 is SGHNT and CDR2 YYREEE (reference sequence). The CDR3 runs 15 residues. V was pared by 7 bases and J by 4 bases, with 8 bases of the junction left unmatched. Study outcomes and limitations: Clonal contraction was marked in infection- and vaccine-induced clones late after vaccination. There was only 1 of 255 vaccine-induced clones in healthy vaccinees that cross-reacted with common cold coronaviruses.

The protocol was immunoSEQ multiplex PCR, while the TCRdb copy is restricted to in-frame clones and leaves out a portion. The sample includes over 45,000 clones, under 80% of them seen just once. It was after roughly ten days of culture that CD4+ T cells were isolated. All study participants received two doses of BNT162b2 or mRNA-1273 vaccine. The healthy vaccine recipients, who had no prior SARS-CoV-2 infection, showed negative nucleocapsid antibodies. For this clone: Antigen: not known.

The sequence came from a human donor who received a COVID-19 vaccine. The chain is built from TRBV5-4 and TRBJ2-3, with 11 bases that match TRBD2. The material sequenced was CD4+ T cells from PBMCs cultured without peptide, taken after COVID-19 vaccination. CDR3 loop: CASAKTSGVSDTQYF. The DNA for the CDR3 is TGTGCCAGCGCAAAGACTAGCGGGGTTTCAGATACGCAGTATTTT.